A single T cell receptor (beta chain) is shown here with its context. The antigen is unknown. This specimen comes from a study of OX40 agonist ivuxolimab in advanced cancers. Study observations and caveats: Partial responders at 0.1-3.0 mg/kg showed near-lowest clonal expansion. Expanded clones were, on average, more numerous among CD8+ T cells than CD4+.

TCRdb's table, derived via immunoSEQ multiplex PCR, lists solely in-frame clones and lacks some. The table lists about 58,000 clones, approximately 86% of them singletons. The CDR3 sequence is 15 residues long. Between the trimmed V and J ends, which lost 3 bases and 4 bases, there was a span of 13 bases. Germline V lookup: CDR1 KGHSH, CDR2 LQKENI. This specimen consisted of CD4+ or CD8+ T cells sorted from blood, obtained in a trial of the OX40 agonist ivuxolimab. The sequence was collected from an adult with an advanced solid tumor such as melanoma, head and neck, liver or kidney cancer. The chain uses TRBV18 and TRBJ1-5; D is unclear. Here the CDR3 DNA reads TGTGCCAGCTCACCCCTCCGGTTAGAAAATCAGCCCCAGCATTTT. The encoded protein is CASSPLRLENQPQHF.